The 24 T cell receptor beta chains below come from one sample, sequenced in a study of T cell responses to AZD1222 COVID-19 vaccine. TCRdb's table, derived via immunoSEQ multiplex PCR, lists solely in-frame clones and lacks some. The sample comprises 100,000 or so clones, 92% of which are singletons, and approximately 1.3% rests with the top ten. Specimen: peripheral blood, collected on day 0 of AZD1222 vaccination. These receptor sequences come from an adult in good health.

The chain combines TRBV2 with TRBJ1-6; D not certain. Germline CDR1 reads SNHLY; CDR2 reads FYNNEI. The V end was cut by 3 bases, the J end by 7 bases, with 1 base between. The CDR3 covers 11 residues. Here the CDR3 DNA reads TGTGCCAGCAGTGACAATTCACCCCTCCACTTT. This encodes CASSDNSPLHF.

This clone was counted a single time. The chain employs TRBV5-4 and TRBJ1-6, with 7 positions matching TRBD1. The germline V gene has CDR1 SGHNT and CDR2 YYREEE (reference sequence). The V gene end was trimmed by 0 bases and the J gene end by 4 bases; junction bases not matched to a gene: 7. The CDR3 runs to 17 residues. The CDR3 reads CASSLEGQNPYNSPLHF. DNA for the CDR3: TGTGCCAGCAGCTTGGAGGGACAGAACCCGTATAATTCACCCCTCCACTTT.

The V gene is TRBV15, the J gene TRBJ1-2; no reliable D call. Trimming removed 0 bases from V and 4 bases from J, with 12 bases in between. Germline V gives CDR1 LNHNV, CDR2 YYDKDF (reference sequence). This CDR3 is 15 amino acids long. The CDR3 DNA is TGTGCCACCAGCAGAGATAGGGCAGTAGCCTATGGCTACACCTTC. It codes for CATSRDRAVAYGYTF.

The chain has TRBV6-1 and TRBJ1-6, with D possibly matching TRBD1 (6 bases). Per germline, CDR1 MNHNS and CDR2 SASEGT. Trimming removed 0 bases from V and 7 bases from J, with 10 bases in between. The CDR3 is 15 residues long. The CDR3 region is CASSEAGQANSPLHF. The CDR3 DNA reads as TGTGCCAGCAGTGAAGCGGGACAAGCAAATTCACCCCTCCACTTT.

This rearrangement joins TRBV25-1 to TRBJ1-2, with 7 bases matching TRBD1. Trimming removed 4 bases from V and 5 bases from J; junction bases left unmatched: 7. In germline, CDR1 is MGHDK, CDR2 SYGVNS. The CDR3 totals 14 residues. The CDR3 DNA is TGTGCCAGCAGTGCCAGGGGGAGTCGGTATGGCTACACCTTC. It codes for CASSARGSRYGYTF.

V usage is TRBV14 and J usage is TRBJ2-7; TRBD2 is a possible D gene (6 bases). The CDR3 runs 14 residues. V was cut by 4 bases and J by 5 bases, with 15 bases left in between. In germline, CDR1 is SGHDN, CDR2 FVKESK. The CDR3 sequence is CASSPLGGGNEQYF. The CDR3 DNA reads as TGTGCCAGCAGCCCCCTCGGGGGTGGTAACGAGCAGTACTTC.

This clone has a single count. The CDR3 is CATSRGQRAYNEQFF. CDR3 nucleotide sequence: TGTGCCACCAGCAGAGGTCAGCGGGCCTACAATGAGCAGTTCTTC. The rearrangement joins TRBV15 to TRBJ2-1; maybe TRBD2 (6 bases). The CDR3 totals 15 residues. The ends were cut back, 1 base at V and 2 bases at J, with 9 bases in the middle. The germline gives CDR1 LNHNV, CDR2 YYDKDF (reference sequence).

The V gene is TRBV11-3, the J gene TRBJ2-7; 10 nucleotides align to TRBD1. After removal of 3 bases from V and 6 bases from J, the junction contained 14 bases not matched to a gene. Germline CDR1 is SGHNT and CDR2 is YENEEA. The CDR3 consists of 17 residues. This CDR3 is CASSFGTGTGERGEQYF. The CDR3 DNA sequence: TGTGCCAGCAGCTTCGGGACCGGGACAGGGGAGAGGGGCGAGCAGTACTTC.

The V and J genes are TRBV7-2 and TRBJ1-6; D is ambiguous. Germline V gives CDR1 SGHTA, CDR2 FQGNSA. The CDR3 contains 12 residues. V lost 4 bases and J 7 bases, leaving 5 bases between the germline ends. The CDR3 DNA sequence: TGTGCCAGCAGCTACAGCAATTCACCCCTCCACTTT. It encodes CASSYSNSPLHF.

This rearrangement joins TRBV27 to TRBJ2-1; the D gene could be TRBD1 or TRBD2 (5 bases each). The CDR3 has 12 residues. Germline V gene lookup returns CDR1 MNHEY and CDR2 SMNVEV (reference sequence). The germline V and J ends were trimmed by 10 bases and 12 bases, with 19 bases remaining between them. CDR3 bases: TGTGCCACCGGGGACCGCGAAACCCGGCAGTTCTTC. Translation: CATGDRETRQFF.

The gene calls are TRBV9 and TRBJ2-2; no clear D. V lost 4 bases to trimming and J lost 4 bases, with 11 bases between them. Germline V gene sequence: CDR1 SGDLS, CDR2 YYNGEE. The CDR3 sequence is 14 residues long. CDR3 sequence reads: CASSPQRRTGELFF. The CDR3 nucleotides read TGTGCCAGCAGCCCCCAACGGCGCACCGGGGAGCTGTTTTTT.

V and J are TRBV19 and TRBJ1-3, with unresolved D. In germline, CDR1 is LNHDA, CDR2 SQIVND (reference sequence). This CDR3 is 16 amino acids long. Trimming left V 5 bases short and J 0 bases short, with 14 bases between. The CDR3 DNA sequence: TGTGCCAGTAGTGGTCACCGGGCCAGCTCTGGAAACACCATATATTTT. Protein: CASSGHRASSGNTIYF.

The rearrangement joins TRBV28 to TRBJ1-1, with D possibly TRBD1 on 5 matching bases. This CDR3 has 12 residues. Germline lookup yields CDR1 MDHEN and CDR2 SYDVKM. V gave up 1 base and J gave up 11 bases, with 11 bases separating them. In DNA form, the CDR3 reads TGTGCCAGCAGTTTATTGGGGGAGGGGGCTTTCTTT. Translated: CASSLLGEGAFF.

The chain uses TRBV3-1 (or the pseudogene TRBV3-2) and TRBJ1-4; D may be TRBD1 (6 bases). This CDR3 is built from 14 residues. Germline CDR1 is LGHDT and CDR2 is YNNKEL (reference sequence). Trimming took 4 bases from V and 12 from J, leaving 18 bases between them. The CDR3 sequence is CASSRGTRTVELFF. The CDR3 region has the DNA TGTGCCAGCAGCCGCGGGACACGGACAGTGGAACTGTTTTTT.

The chain carries TRBV7-7 and TRBJ1-2, with D maybe TRBD1 (5 bases). The CDR3 totals 15 residues. Germline assignment: CDR1 SSHAT and CDR2 FNYEAQ (reference sequence). V lost 5 bases and J 7 bases, leaving 20 bases between the germline ends. CDR3 sequence: CASSLTVPPVGGYTF. The DNA of the CDR3 is TGTGCCAGCAGCCTGACAGTCCCCCCTGTAGGTGGCTACACCTTC.

The V and J genes are TRBV2 and TRBJ2-1, with 8 bases aligning to TRBD2. CDR1 is SNHLY, CDR2 FYNNEI, per germline. CDR3 length: 13 residues. V gave up 3 bases and J gave up 15 bases; unmatched junction bases: 10. The chain's CDR3 is CASSDPGLAVPFF. CDR3 in DNA: TGTGCCAGCAGTGATCCCGGACTAGCAGTTCCGTTCTTC.

The chain combines TRBV19 with TRBJ1-5; no clear D. This CDR3 region has 17 residues. CDR1 is LNHDA and CDR2 is SQIVND in the germline V gene (reference sequence). V lost 1 base and J lost 2, with 15 bases in between. This CDR3 is CASSIGRLRSGNQPQHF. CDR3 sequence (DNA): TGTGCCAGTAGTATAGGTCGTCTCAGGTCGGGCAATCAGCCCCAGCATTTT.

This chain connects TRBV30 to TRBJ1-6, with D possibly TRBD1 on 5 matching bases. CDR1 and CDR2 (germline): GTSNPN, SVGIG (reference sequence). This CDR3 contains 16 residues. Trimming pared 3 bases from V and 3 bases from J, leaving 15 bases between. CDR3 DNA sequence: TGTGCCTGGAGCCTGAGTGGGGGGGGCTATAATTCACCCCTCCACTTT. This codes for CAWSLSGGGYNSPLHF.

This clone was seen only once. The gene calls are TRBV18 and TRBJ1-1, with D perhaps TRBD1 (6 bases). Trimming removed 2 bases at V and 1 base at J, with 14 bases between. The CDR3 totals 16 residues. In germline, CDR1 is KGHSH, CDR2 LQKENI. The CDR3 region has the DNA TGTGCCAGCTCACCAATCAGGGGTCGAGGGAACACTGAAGCTTTCTTT. It yields the protein CASSPIRGRGNTEAFF.

The chain uses TRBV19 and TRBJ2-1; 8 bases match TRBD2. Germline CDR1 and CDR2: LNHDA and SQIVND (reference sequence). The CDR3 sequence is 13 residues long. With V trimmed by 7 bases and J by 3 bases, 2 bases remained unmatched. CDR3 nucleotides: TGTGCCAGTATACTAGCGGACTACAATGAGCAGTTCTTC. Translated, it gives CASILADYNEQFF. The entire variable domain, with the rest obtained from reference TRBV19 and TRBJ2-1, is as follows: DGGITQSPKYLFRKEGQNVTLSCEQNLNHDAMYWYRQDPGQGLRLIYYSQIVNDFQKGDIAEGYSVSREKKESFPLTVTSAQKNPTAFYLCASILADYNEQFFGPGTRLTVL.

CDR3: CASSSSGRAWETQYF. The DNA for the CDR3 is TGTGCCAGCAGCTCTAGCGGGAGGGCCTGGGAGACCCAGTACTTC. The chain links TRBV5-8 to TRBJ2-5; TRBD2 agrees at 12 bases. Germline-derived CDR1 and CDR2 are SGHTS and YDEGEE. The CDR3 has 15 amino acids. V lost 3 bases, J lost 5 bases, and 5 bases stayed unmatched.

The V gene is TRBV20-1, the J gene TRBJ2-7; D gene uncertain. Germline CDR1 reads DFQATT; CDR2 reads SNEGSKA (reference sequence). The CDR3 is made up of 10 amino acids. With 5 bases removed from V and 10 bases from J, the gap between germline ends came to 12 bases. DNA of the CDR3: TGCAGTGCTGGCACCGACTCTCAGTACTTC. This encodes CSAGTDSQYF.

This clone has more than one count but fewer than ten. For the CDR3, the DNA is TGTGCCAGCAGCCAAGAGGTGACAGGGAGGAACACCATATATTTT. It yields the protein CASSQEVTGRNTIYF. The chain employs TRBV4-2 and TRBJ1-3; the match to TRBD1 covers 7 bases. CDR1 and CDR2 from the germline V gene are LGHNA and YNFKEQ. V lost 0 bases and J lost 7; bases outside the gene matches: 6. This CDR3 comprises 15 residues.

The chain is built from TRBV27 and TRBJ2-2, with D uncertain. Per germline, CDR1 MNHEY and CDR2 SMNVEV (reference sequence). The CDR3 is 12 amino acids. V lost 2 bases, J lost 6 bases, and 4 bases lay in between. In DNA form, the CDR3 reads TGTGCCAGCAGTTTAAGAGCCGGGGAGCTGTTTTTT. Its protein is CASSLRAGELFF.